A single sample gave rise to the 4 T cell receptor beta chains below, sequenced in a study of T cells in women clearing cervical HPV infection. Generated by immunoSEQ multiplex PCR, the TCRdb table keeps only in-frame clones and is missing some. The sample's table shows fewer than 10,000 clones. The source material was blood buffy coat. Every receptor here comes from a woman between 18 and 69 years old with a cervical HPV16 infection that either progressed to CIN3+ or cleared (not recorded which).

As for this clone: The read ends 3 residues before the CDR3 terminus; that terminus is restored from the germline J gene. The chain employs TRBV6-4 and TRBJ2-3; D call uncertain. The CDR3 runs to 14 residues. Germline CDR1 and CDR2: MRHNA and SNTAGT. Deletions cut 6 bases from V and 0 bases from J, with 10 bases between. The CDR3 region is CASRLDSSTDTQYF. CDR3 bases read: TGTGCCAGCAGGCTAGACTCTAGCACAGATACG.

To note about this clone: The read comes to an end 3 residues before the CDR3 does, leaving the germline J gene to fill in the end. The genes are TRBV19 and TRBJ1-2; a weak D match, TRBD1 (5 bases). There are 13 residues in the CDR3. CDR1 and CDR2 (germline): LNHDA, SQIVND (reference sequence). This CDR3 reads CASSRGTGYDYTF. The CDR3 bases that were read are TGTGCCAGTAGTAGGGGCACGGGATACGAC.

According to its frequency, this clone is medium-sized. The DNA ends 3 residues before the CDR3 does, and the rest of the CDR3 is filled in from the germline J gene. This chain connects TRBV20-1 to TRBJ2-3; D might be TRBD1 (5 bases). Germline V CDR1 and CDR2: DFQATT, SNEGSKA (reference sequence). V lost 2 bases, J lost 6 bases, and 9 bases lay in between. The CDR3 runs 12 residues. The DNA read from the CDR3 is TGCAGTGCTAGAAAGACAGCGGATACG. Encoded protein: CSARKTADT. The complete CDR3 protein is CSARKTADTQYF.

Of note for this clone: At one end, the junction sequence differs from germline, possibly due to a read error. The sample carries other DNA sequences with the same CDR3. The sequenced part of the CDR3 DNA is TGCGCCAGCAGCTTGCAACAGCCTACTGGAAACACA. The encoded protein is CASSLQQPTGNT. The whole CDR3 protein reads CASSLQQPTGNTIYF. V usage is TRBV5-1 and J usage is TRBJ1-3, with unresolved D. The observed sequence ends 3 residues before the CDR3 terminus, with the missing tail filled in from the germline J gene. CDR3 length equals 15 residues. Germline assignment: CDR1 SGHRS and CDR2 YFSETQ. Full variable domain (rest looked up from reference TRBV5-1 and TRBJ1-3): KAGVTQTPRYLIKTRGQQVTLSCSPISGHRSVSWYQQTPGQGLQFLFEYFSETQRNKGNFPGRFSGRQFSNSRSEMNVSTLELGDSALYLCASSLQQPTGNTIYFGEGSWLTVV.